The 4 T cell receptor beta chains listed next were all sequenced from one sample in a study of T-cell memory formation after mild COVID-19. TCRdb fed the 5' RACE reads into MiXCR, producing one record per CDR3 protein. Among about 400,000 distinct CDR3 sequences listed, around 22% were seen once. Sequenced: PBMCs or a T cell subset sorted from them (not recorded which). The receptor source for this set is an adult woman who had mild COVID-19 (a few samples of this study predate the infection). Cell type and time point are not known.

This clonotype turned up a few times. The rearrangement joins TRBV19 to TRBJ2-1, with 7 bases aligning to TRBD1. Germline V gives CDR1 LNHDA, CDR2 SQIVND (reference sequence). Unmatched junction bases numbered 0, after V lost 3 bases and J lost 4 bases. This CDR3 comprises 13 residues. CDR3 sequence reads: CASSMGQYNEQFF. CDR3 in DNA: TGTGCCAGTAGTATGGGACAGTACAATGAGCAGTTCTTC.

The chain has TRBV4-2 and TRBJ2-3; D unresolved. Trimming pared 0 bases from V and 6 bases from J, leaving 4 bases between. This CDR3 is built from 12 residues. Germline CDR1 and CDR2: LGHNA and YNFKEQ. The CDR3 sequence: CASSQELDTQYF. The CDR3 coding sequence is TGTGCCAGCAGCCAAGAGCTCGATACGCAGTATTTT.

The gene calls are TRBV18 and TRBJ2-1; 9 bases line up with TRBD2. Germline CDR1 KGHSH, CDR2 LQKENI. With 0 bases clipped from V and 3 bases from J, the junction kept 3 bases outside the gene matches. CDR3 length equals 16 residues. The CDR3 DNA sequence: TGTGCCAGCTCACCACCGACTAGCGGAATCTACAATGAGCAGTTCTTC. This sequence encodes CASSPPTSGIYNEQFF.

This chain links TRBV7-2 with TRBJ2-2, with unresolved D. This CDR3 is built from 13 residues. Trimming pared 5 bases from V and 3 bases from J, leaving 7 bases between. Germline CDR1 SGHTA, CDR2 FQGNSA. CDR3 residues: CASSPNYTGELFF. CDR3 coding DNA: TGTGCCAGCAGCCCTAACTACACCGGGGAGCTGTTTTTT.